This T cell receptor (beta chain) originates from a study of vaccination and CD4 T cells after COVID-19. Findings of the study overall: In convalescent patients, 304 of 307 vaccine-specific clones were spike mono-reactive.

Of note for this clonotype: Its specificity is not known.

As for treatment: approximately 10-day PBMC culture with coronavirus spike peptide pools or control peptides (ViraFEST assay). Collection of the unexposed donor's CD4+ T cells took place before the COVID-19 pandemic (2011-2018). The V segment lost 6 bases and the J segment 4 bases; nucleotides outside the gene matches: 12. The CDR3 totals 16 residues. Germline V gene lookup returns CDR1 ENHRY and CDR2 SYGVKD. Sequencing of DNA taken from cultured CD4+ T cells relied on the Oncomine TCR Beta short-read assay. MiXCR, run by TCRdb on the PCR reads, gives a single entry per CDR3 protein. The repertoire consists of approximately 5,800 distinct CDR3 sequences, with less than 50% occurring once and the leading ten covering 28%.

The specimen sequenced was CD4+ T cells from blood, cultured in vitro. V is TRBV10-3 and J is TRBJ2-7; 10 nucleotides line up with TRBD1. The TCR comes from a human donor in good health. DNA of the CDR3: TGTGCCATCAGCGTCCAGGGACAGGGGAGTACGTACGAGCAGTACTTC. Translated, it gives CAISVQGQGSTYEQYF.